What follows is one TCR beta chain and its context. Per the original data handling: There were no quality scores in the junction-only immunoSEQ sequences, so filtering differed. The data were produced by immunoSEQ multiplex PCR, yet TCRdb's version contains in-frame clones alone and is incomplete. That table supplies the V and J calls and clone size; D and trimming were determined from the DNA. The table shows millions of clones, with 95% occurring only once. Trimming pared 7 bases from V and 0 bases from J, leaving 10 bases between. The CDR3 length is 13 residues. From germline, CDR1 is SGHRS and CDR2 YFSETQ. The sample is drawn from a study of shared clonotypes between healthy human individuals.

Sequencing used naive CD4+ T cells sorted from blood. Subset: CD45RA+ positively selected. The TCR sequence derives from a young man in good health. The chain is built from TRBV5-1 and TRBJ1-2; D is undetermined. The CDR3 DNA sequence: TGCGCCAGCGTCGGGGATTCTAACTATGGCTACACCTTC. This sequence encodes CASVGDSNYGYTF.